What follows are 30 T cell receptor beta chains derived from one specimen sequenced in a study of blood T cell repertoires in COVID-19. Data came from immunoSEQ multiplex PCR; TCRdb stores just in-frame clones and leaves some out. There are around 200,000 clones in the sample; around 84% occur only once, and around 5% lies in the top ten. The sequenced sample was peripheral blood. Receptor source: a woman aged 80 or over with acute or convalescent COVID-19.

In this sample, this clone turned up once. J is TRBJ1-2 and V is TRBV18, with D hard to call. CDR3 length: 16 residues. The V end lost 3 bases, the J end lost 0 bases, and 14 bases lay between the germline ends. The germline V gene has CDR1 KGHSH and CDR2 LQKENI. CDR3 region: CASSPTSEGANYGYTF. The CDR3 DNA follows: TGTGCCAGCTCACCCACGAGTGAGGGAGCTAACTATGGCTACACCTTC.

The chain is built from TRBV9 and TRBJ1-1; D gene unclear. The CDR3 consists of 13 residues. V lost 4 bases, J lost 1 base, and 8 bases lay in between. Germline V gene lookup returns CDR1 SGDLS and CDR2 YYNGEE. In DNA form, the CDR3 reads TGTGCCAGCAGCCCTAGAAAGAACACTGAAGCTTTCTTT. It yields the protein CASSPRKNTEAFF. The full variable domain, rest sourced from reference TRBV9 and TRBJ1-1, is DSGVTQTPKHLITATGQRVTLRCSPRSGDLSVYWYQQSLDQGLQFLIQYYNGEERAKGNILERFSAQQFPDLHSELNLSSLELGDSALYFCASSPRKNTEAFFGQGTRLTVV.

The chain links TRBV6-2 or TRBV6-3 to TRBJ1-5; 7 nucleotides line up with TRBD1. With 0 bases clipped from V and 2 bases from J, the junction kept 4 bases outside the gene matches. The CDR3 covers 16 residues. In germline, CDR1 is MNHEY, CDR2 SVGEGT. The CDR3 DNA follows: TGTGCCAGCAGTTACTCAAGGGACAGAGGCAATCAGCCCCAGCATTTT. This sequence encodes CASSYSRDRGNQPQHF.

The rearrangement uses TRBV4-2 and TRBJ1-1; 8 bases are shared with TRBD1. The germline gives CDR1 LGHNA, CDR2 YNFKEQ. The CDR3 runs 18 residues. Unmatched junction bases numbered 18, after V lost 1 base and J lost 8 bases. CDR3 residues: CASSQGLSGGEGGREAFF. The CDR3 DNA sequence: TGTGCCAGCAGCCAAGGATTGTCAGGGGGCGAGGGGGGCAGAGAAGCTTTCTTT.

The chain carries TRBV24-1 and TRBJ1-1; D is undetermined. There are 12 residues in the CDR3. The germline V gene encodes CDR1 KGHDR and CDR2 SFDVKD. V was shortened by 4 bases and J by 9 bases, with 11 bases between the two germline ends. The CDR3 is CATSEAGGKAFF. CDR3 coding DNA: TGTGCCACCAGTGAAGCAGGTGGAAAAGCTTTCTTT.

This clone was recorded many times. The chain links TRBV7-9 to TRBJ1-3, with D possibly matching TRBD1 (5 bases). V lost 1 base to trimming and J lost 1 base, with 14 bases between them. The CDR3 runs to 17 residues. Germline V lookup: CDR1 SEHNR, CDR2 FQNEAQ (reference sequence). The CDR3 DNA follows: TGTGCCAGCAGCTTAGAGGGAGGGACCGTGTCTGGAAACACCATATATTTT. Residues: CASSLEGGTVSGNTIYF. The full variable domain, completed using reference TRBV7-9 and TRBJ1-3, is DTGVSQNPRHKITKRGQNVTFRCDPISEHNRLYWYRQTLGQGPEFLTYFQNEAQLEKSRLLSDRFSAERPKGSFSTLEIQRTEQGDSAMYLCASSLEGGTVSGNTIYFGEGSWLTVV.

The chain links TRBV6-1 to TRBJ2-1, with TRBD2 as a possible D gene (5 bases). CDR1 MNHNS and CDR2 SASEGT come from the germline V gene. This CDR3 comprises 14 residues. V shed 0 bases and J shed 10 bases, with 13 bases lying between them. DNA of the CDR3: TGTGCCAGCAGTGAAGCTTTTAGAGGAGGCGAGCAGTTCTTC. This sequence encodes CASSEAFRGGEQFF.

The DNA of the CDR3 is TGTGCCAGCAGCTTAGCTGGGATGGGACTGCAGTATTTT. This encodes CASSLAGMGLQYF. The rearrangement uses TRBV7-2 and TRBJ2-3, with D maybe TRBD2 (6 bases). The CDR3 spans 13 residues. Germline values: CDR1 SGHTA, CDR2 FQGNSA. Trimming took 0 bases from V and 11 from J, leaving 12 bases between them.

This chain links TRBV2 with TRBJ2-7, with 10 bases fitting TRBD2. From germline, CDR1 is SNHLY and CDR2 FYNNEI. The ends lost 5 bases at V and 0 bases at J; junction bases unmatched: 10. The CDR3 has 17 residues. Here the CDR3 reads CASSFALAGAVSYEQYF. The CDR3 DNA is TGTGCCAGCAGTTTCGCCCTAGCGGGAGCCGTCTCCTACGAGCAGTACTTC. The variable domain in full, with the rest retrieved from reference TRBV2 and TRBJ2-7, is EPEVTQTPSHQVTQMGQEVILRCVPISNHLYFYWYRQILGQKVEFLVSFYNNEISEKSEIFDDQFSVERPDGSNFTLKIRSTKLEDSAMYFCASSFALAGAVSYEQYFGPGTRLTVT.

The chain joins TRBV4-3 to TRBJ2-3; 9 bases are a match to TRBD2. Trimming took 3 bases from V and 5 from J; bases not matched to a gene: 6. This CDR3 has 15 residues. Looked up from germline, CDR1 is LGHNA and CDR2 is YSLEER. The chain's CDR3 is CASSQREGREDTQYF. CDR3 coding DNA: TGCGCCAGCAGCCAGCGGGAGGGGCGCGAAGATACGCAGTATTTT.

The J gene is TRBJ1-2, the V gene TRBV6-2 or TRBV6-3, with TRBD1 identical over 8 bases. V shed 4 bases and J 2 bases; nucleotides not matched to a gene: 15. This CDR3 is built from 18 residues. From germline, CDR1 is MNHEY and CDR2 SVGEGT. The CDR3 region has the DNA TGTGCCAGCAGTTCCCATCCCGGGACAGGAGGGGGAAACTATGGCTACACCTTC. It codes for CASSSHPGTGGGNYGYTF.

This chain uses TRBV5-4 with TRBJ1-1; no clear D. The CDR3 sequence is 14 residues long. Trimming shortened V by 3 bases and J by 3 bases, and 12 bases separated the two germline ends. Germline lookup yields CDR1 SGHNT and CDR2 YYREEE (reference sequence). The CDR3 DNA reads TGTGCCAGCAGCTGGTGGCGGGTGGACACTGAAGCTTTCTTT. Protein product: CASSWWRVDTEAFF.

The J gene is TRBJ2-3, the V gene TRBV16, with 12 bases lining up with TRBD2. CDR1 is KGHSY, CDR2 FQNENV, per germline. The CDR3 sequence is 17 residues long. J lost 4 bases, V lost 2 bases, and 7 bases had no gene match. CDR3 coding DNA: TGTGCCAGCAGCCAACCTGCCGGACTAGCGGGACCAGATACGCAGTATTTT. This codes for CASSQPAGLAGPDTQYF.

The rearrangement joins TRBV30 to TRBJ1-1; TRBD1 is a possible D gene (6 bases). Trimming left V 5 bases short and J 8 bases short, with 15 bases between. In germline, CDR1 is GTSNPN, CDR2 SVGIG (reference sequence). This CDR3 is built from 12 residues. CDR3 sequence (DNA): TGTGCCTGGCAACCAGGGGTAGGAGAAGCTTTCTTT. This translates into CAWQPGVGEAFF.

The rearrangement links TRBV29-1 to TRBJ1-2; D remains ambiguous. The CDR3 consists of 12 residues. The germline gives CDR1 SQVTM, CDR2 ANQGSEA. V dropped 4 bases and J dropped 6 bases, with 12 bases sitting between them. CDR3 coding DNA: TGCAGCGTTGGATCCAGGTTCGATGGCTACACCTTC. Its translation: CSVGSRFDGYTF. Based on the CDR3 plus reference TRBV29-1 and TRBJ1-2, the full variable domain is SAVISQKPSRDICQRGTSLTIQCQVDSQVTMMFWYRQQPGQSLTLIATANQGSEATYESGFVIDKFPISRPNLTFSTLTVSNMSPEDSSIYLCSVGSRFDGYTFGSGTRLTVV.

The gene calls are TRBV18 and TRBJ2-1, with 11 bases identical to TRBD2. This CDR3 contains 16 residues. Germline V gene lookup returns CDR1 KGHSH and CDR2 LQKENI. The V segment lost 3 bases and the J segment 3 bases; nucleotides outside the gene matches: 4. In DNA form, the CDR3 reads TGTGCCAGCTCACCTGTAGCGGGAGGGAGCTACAATGAGCAGTTCTTC. Its translation: CASSPVAGGSYNEQFF.

This chain joins TRBV21-1 and TRBJ2-2; TRBD2, the D gene given by the table, was not confirmed from the DNA. TRBV21-1 has pseudogene status. This CDR3 is 16 amino acids long. CDR3 region: CASSKKLAGGTGELFF. The CDR3 DNA reads TGTGCCAGCAGCAAAAAGCTAGCGGGGGGCACCGGGGAGCTGTTTTTT.

The chain uses TRBV30 and TRBJ1-4; 7 bases match TRBD1. CDR3 length: 13 amino acids. Per the germline V gene, CDR1 is GTSNPN and CDR2 is SVGIG (reference sequence). V lost 1 base and J lost 15; bases outside the gene matches: 11. In DNA, the CDR3 is TGTGCCTGGAGTGGGGACAGCCGGGCTTGGTTGTTTTTT. It translates to CAWSGDSRAWLFF.

J is TRBJ1-1 and V is TRBV6-2 or TRBV6-3; TRBD1 aligns across 7 bases. The CDR3 runs to 12 residues. Unmatched junction bases numbered 6, after V lost 5 bases and J lost 9 bases. Germline loops: CDR1 MNHEY, CDR2 SVGEGT. The CDR3 loop reads CASSLGQVKAFF. The DNA of the CDR3 is TGTGCCAGCAGTCTCGGACAGGTGAAAGCTTTCTTT.

The chain links TRBV7-9 to TRBJ2-1, with TRBD2 matching 10 bases. The CDR3 consists of 14 residues. Looked up from germline, CDR1 is SEHNR and CDR2 is FQNEAQ (reference sequence). Unmatched junction bases numbered 3, after V lost 5 bases and J lost 5 bases. The CDR3 nucleotides read TGTGCCAGCAGCCTTAGCGGGAGGAACAATGAGCAGTTCTTC. Protein product: CASSLSGRNNEQFF.

The J gene is TRBJ1-4, the V gene TRBV2; D is ambiguous. V gave up 2 bases and J gave up 3 bases, with 7 bases separating them. CDR3 length: 14 amino acids. The germline CDR1 and CDR2 sequences are SNHLY and FYNNEI. CDR3 bases: TGTGCCAGCAGTGAATTATCGGCTAATGAAAAACTGTTTTTT. Translation gives CASSELSANEKLFF.

The rearrangement uses TRBV5-1 and TRBJ2-3; 10 positions match TRBD1. V was pared by 1 base and J by 1 base, with 3 bases of the junction left unmatched. Per germline, CDR1 SGHRS and CDR2 YFSETQ. This CDR3 region has 16 residues. The CDR3 protein is CASSLFGTGGTDTQYF. In DNA, the CDR3 is TGCGCCAGCAGCTTGTTCGGGACAGGGGGCACAGATACGCAGTATTTT.

The chain joins TRBV6-1 to TRBJ2-1; 9 bases are shared with TRBD1. There are 17 residues in the CDR3. V gave up 3 bases and J gave up 15 bases; unmatched junction bases: 21. Germline V gene data show CDR1 as MNHNS and CDR2 as SASEGT. CDR3: CASSDHSTGGLKWGGFF. The CDR3 bases are TGTGCCAGCAGTGACCACTCTACAGGGGGCTTAAAATGGGGTGGGTTCTTC.

V is TRBV18 and J is TRBJ1-5, with D possibly TRBD1 on 6 matching bases. V dropped 4 bases and J dropped 5 bases, with 15 bases sitting between them. Germline CDR1 and CDR2: KGHSH and LQKENI. The CDR3 length is 15 residues. The CDR3 nucleotides are TGTGCCAGCTCACAACTTAAACAGGGAGATCAGCCCCAGCATTTT. This encodes CASSQLKQGDQPQHF.

The chain links TRBV14 to TRBJ1-6; 8 bases map to TRBD1. This CDR3 is 15 amino acids long. Germline trimming cut 4 bases from V and 8 bases from J; bases unmatched to any gene: 7. Germline V gives CDR1 SGHDN, CDR2 FVKESK. The CDR3 DNA reads as TGTGCCAGCAGCCCCTGGACAGGGCGCGATTCACCCCTCCACTTT. Amino acids: CASSPWTGRDSPLHF. The full variable domain, rest sourced from reference TRBV14 and TRBJ1-6, is EAGVTQFPSHSVIEKGQTVTLRCDPISGHDNLYWYRRVMGKEIKFLLHFVKESKQDESGMPNNRFLAERTGGTYSTLKVQPAELEDSGVYFCASSPWTGRDSPLHFGNGTRLTVT.

V usage is TRBV12-3 or TRBV12-4 and J usage is TRBJ1-1, with D perhaps TRBD1 (5 bases). The CDR3 length is 13 residues. V was shortened by 5 bases and J by 4 bases, with 11 bases between the two germline ends. CDR3 in DNA: TGTGCCAGCAGTACCCAGGGCTTCACTGAAGCTTTCTTT. It yields the protein CASSTQGFTEAFF.

This chain joins TRBV29-1 and TRBJ2-3; TRBD1 matches 11 bases. The V gene end was trimmed by 6 bases and the J gene end by 0 bases; junction bases not matched to a gene: 2. The germline V gene has CDR1 SQVTM and CDR2 ANQGSEA. The CDR3 length is 14 residues. DNA of the CDR3: TGCAGCGTGGGGACAGGGGGTAGCACAGATACGCAGTATTTT. It yields the protein CSVGTGGSTDTQYF.

This chain connects TRBV19 to TRBJ2-1, with 9 bases identical to TRBD2. Trimming cost V 4 bases and J 5 bases; bases outside gene matches: 6. The CDR3 consists of 15 residues. CDR1 and CDR2 (germline): LNHDA, SQIVND (reference sequence). CDR3 sequence (DNA): TGTGCCAGTAGTAGCGGGAGGGCCCTAAACAATGAGCAGTTCTTC. It specifies CASSSGRALNNEQFF.

This clone was picked up a small number of times. The chain couples TRBV28 to TRBJ1-3, with 9 bases aligning to TRBD1. CDR3 length: 15 amino acids. Germline V gene lookup returns CDR1 MDHEN and CDR2 SYDVKM. The trim removed 3 bases at V and 8 bases at J, leaving 8 bases unmatched. The CDR3 region has the DNA TGTGCCAGCAGTTTCCGGACAGGGGTGGGGGACACCATATATTTT. Amino acid sequence: CASSFRTGVGDTIYF.

The chain employs TRBV28 and TRBJ1-2; 8 bases match TRBD1. Germline values: CDR1 MDHEN, CDR2 SYDVKM. J lost 2 bases, V lost 4 bases, and 3 bases had no gene match. CDR3 length equals 14 residues. CDR3 amino acids: CASSSPGGNYGYTF. As DNA, the CDR3 is TGTGCCAGCAGTTCCCCAGGGGGCAACTATGGCTACACCTTC.